The sequence of this TCR beta chain was determined in a study of identical twins. The study, taken as a whole, reports: With abundant cord blood beta clonotypes, insertions were fewer; memory repertoires showed no such pattern.

This clonotype was seen only a few times. Its target is unknown. MiXCR, applied by TCRdb to the 5' RACE reads, yields one record per CDR3 protein. The table records around 530,000 distinct CDR3 sequences, approximately 14% of them present only once. Trimming left V 5 bases short and J 2 bases short, with 13 bases between. This CDR3 spans 14 amino acids. CDR1 is LGHNA, CDR2 YNFKEQ, per germline. These data also formed part of another study, on yellow fever vaccine responses in identical twins.

Sequenced material: CD4+ T cells sorted from blood. The J gene is TRBJ2-7, the V gene TRBV4-2; no reliable D call. This clonotype was sampled from a woman between 18 and 30 years old in good health. This chain's CDR3 is CASSIGQPPYEQYF. The DNA for the CDR3 is TGTGCCAGCAGCATAGGCCAACCCCCCTACGAGCAGTACTTC.